This T cell receptor (beta chain) was captured by sequencing in a study of molecular identifiers for immune sequencing clone quantification. This clonotype was found many times. Naive CD8 T cells were sorted as CD8+CD4-CCR7+CD45RA+. MiXCR, applied by TCRdb to the PCR reads, yields one record per CDR3 protein. The sample has a few hundred thousand distinct CDR3 sequences; over 20% are singletons. The sequenced sample was naive CD8+ T cells from blood, with Jurkat cell RNA spiked in. Documented subset: FACS-sorted CD8+CD4-CCR7+CD45RA+ naive T cells. The TCR sequence derives from a human donor in good health. Some libraries in this study had Jurkat cell RNA spiked in.

CDR3 loop: CASSSSQYSNQPQHF. CDR3 sequence (DNA): TGTGCCAGCAGCTCCTCCCAGTATAGCAATCAGCCCCAGCATTTT. V is TRBV28 and J is TRBJ1-5; D gene ambiguous. The germline V gene encodes CDR1 MDHEN and CDR2 SYDVKM. The CDR3 is 15 amino acids. The V end lost 6 bases, the J end lost 0 bases, and 12 bases lay between the germline ends.